This T cell receptor (beta chain) is from a study of T-cell reconstitution after alpha-beta-depleted transplantation in children. The V gene end was trimmed by 2 bases and the J gene end by 13 bases; junction bases not matched to a gene: 19. Germline V gives CDR1 GTSNPN, CDR2 SVGIG (reference sequence). This CDR3 is built from 16 residues. As it was prepared, the TCRbeta library received unique molecular identifiers. TCRdb re-analysed the PCR reads in MiXCR, keeping a single row per CDR3 protein. This table holds a few hundred thousand distinct CDR3 sequences, roughly 13% found once. The clonotype was recovered from a male patient younger than 18 who had a stem cell transplant for acute myeloid leukemia, so the T cells may come from the graft donor. This material consisted of PBMCs, mostly from graft donor cells, taken 360 days after TCRalphabeta/CD19-depleted stem cell transplant. This sequence joins TRBV30 and TRBJ2-1; 8 bases are shared with TRBD2. The CDR3 loop is CAWSTYVGLVARLQFF. The CDR3 DNA sequence: TGTGCCTGGAGTACTTACGTGGGACTAGTCGCCCGGCTACAGTTCTTC.